This T cell receptor beta chain appears in the sequencing data of a study of blood T cell repertoires in COVID-19 (dated by TCRdb to 2019 to 2021). Regarding the study in general: Samples covering the acute and convalescent phases of COVID-19 were provided by collaborators in the United States, Italy and Spain. The samples were drawn from the first 160 participants of the ongoing ImmuneRACE study and from some 1,300 subjects provided by 6 global collaborators. HLA class I and class II types, where available, came from metadata supplied by the sample provider rather than from assay-based typing. The material from the prospective study consisted of cDNA or gDNA derived from T cells, B-cell-depleted T cells, or PBMCs. Subjects who had been exposed to COVID-19, were actively infected with it, or had recovered from it provided the deeply sampled blood TCRbeta repertoires that made up the dataset. The repertoires were released in a freely available public database intended as a resource for research on the immune response to SARS-CoV-2. The sample metadata nearly always contained a de-identified subject ID, COVID-19 status, age in years and sex.

Collaborating institutions collected whole blood in K2EDTA tubes following their own protocols. For TCRbeta analysis, collaborator samples were shipped as frozen whole blood, as isolated PBMCs, or as DNA extracted from either sample type. The CDR3 spans 16 residues, from the cysteine through the phenylalanine. Of all the DNA, just the CDR3 is kept, 48 bases in frame from base 1. Unmatched junction bases come to 12, with V trimmed by 7 bases and J by 4 bases. CDR1 LNHDA and CDR2 SQIVND are derived from the germline V gene (reference sequence). Worth noting for this clone: The antigen it binds to is not known. No base quality information exists; no much larger clone differs at one position.

The immunoSEQ Assay, a bias-controlled multiplex PCR, was used to amplify TCRbeta CDR3 regions from genomic DNA. As for the original processing: Within the assay, amplification of reference gene primers was used to estimate how many nucleated cells each sample contained. Sequence reads were collapsed and filtered to measure the absolute abundance of every unique TCRbeta CDR3 rearrangement. Productive Simpson clonality was computed per sample as the square root of Simpson's diversity index over productive rearrangements. Not all clones reach the TCRdb copy of this immuneACCESS table, which keeps in-frame sequences only. Checked studies attribute under half of the gap to unresolved V genes and leave the rest unexplained. V, J and clone size reflect that table, while D and trimming were determined from the DNA. The table for this sample lists about 98,000 clones; around nine tenths of them were counted only once. The leading ten clones occupy 10% of the sample.

What the work shows at the level of the full study, not this receptor alone: The amount of clinical and demographic metadata varied by source and participant and was provided uncurated.

The sequencing input was peripheral blood. In this chain, TRBV19 is recombined with TRBJ1-5, with 8 bases aligning to TRBD1. This receptor was taken from a man between 50 and 59 years old with acute or convalescent COVID-19. The nucleotide sequence is given as TGTGCCAGTATGGTCGGGAACAGGGGGAGTAATCAGCCCCAGCATTTT. This yields the protein CASMVGNRGSNQPQHF.